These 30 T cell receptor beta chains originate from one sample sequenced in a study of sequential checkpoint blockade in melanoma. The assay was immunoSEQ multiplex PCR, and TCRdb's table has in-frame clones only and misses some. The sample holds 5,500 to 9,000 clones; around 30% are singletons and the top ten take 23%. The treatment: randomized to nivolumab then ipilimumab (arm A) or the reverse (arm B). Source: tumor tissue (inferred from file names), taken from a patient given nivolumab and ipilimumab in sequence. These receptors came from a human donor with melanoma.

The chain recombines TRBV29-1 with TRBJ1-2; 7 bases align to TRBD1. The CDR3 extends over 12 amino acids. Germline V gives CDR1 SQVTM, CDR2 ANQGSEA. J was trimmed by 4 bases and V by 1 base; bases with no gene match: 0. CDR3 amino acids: CSVEGDSYGYTF. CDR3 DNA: TGCAGCGTTGAAGGGGACAGCTATGGCTACACCTTC.

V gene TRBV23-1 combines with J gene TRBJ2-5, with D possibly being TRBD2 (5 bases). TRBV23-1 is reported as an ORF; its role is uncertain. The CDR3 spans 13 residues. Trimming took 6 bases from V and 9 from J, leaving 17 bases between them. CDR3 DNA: TGCGCCAGCAGCCGACGACCCGTCGGGGCCCAGTACTTC. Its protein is CASSRRPVGAQYF.

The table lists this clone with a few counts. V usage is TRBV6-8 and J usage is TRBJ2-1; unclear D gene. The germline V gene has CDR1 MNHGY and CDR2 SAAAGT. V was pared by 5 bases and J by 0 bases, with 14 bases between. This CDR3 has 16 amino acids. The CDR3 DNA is TGTGCCAGCAGTAATGCCCGCGCGAGCTCCTACAATGAGCAGTTCTTC. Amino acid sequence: CASSNARASSYNEQFF.

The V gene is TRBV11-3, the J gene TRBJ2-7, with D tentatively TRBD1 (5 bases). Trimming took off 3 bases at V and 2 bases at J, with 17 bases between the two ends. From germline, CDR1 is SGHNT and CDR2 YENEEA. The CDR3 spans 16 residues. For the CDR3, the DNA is TGTGCCAGCAGCTTGGTTCAGGGTGTCTCCGCCTACGAGCAGTACTTC. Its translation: CASSLVQGVSAYEQYF.

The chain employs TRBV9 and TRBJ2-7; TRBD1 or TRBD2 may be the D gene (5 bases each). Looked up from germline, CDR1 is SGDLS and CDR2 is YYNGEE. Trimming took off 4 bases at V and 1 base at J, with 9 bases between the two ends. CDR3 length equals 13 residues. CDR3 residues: CASSPRGSYEQYF. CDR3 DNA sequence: TGTGCCAGCAGCCCGAGGGGATCCTACGAGCAGTACTTC. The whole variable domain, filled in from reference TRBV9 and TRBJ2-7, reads DSGVTQTPKHLITATGQRVTLRCSPRSGDLSVYWYQQSLDQGLQFLIQYYNGEERAKGNILERFSAQQFPDLHSELNLSSLELGDSALYFCASSPRGSYEQYFGPGTRLTVT.

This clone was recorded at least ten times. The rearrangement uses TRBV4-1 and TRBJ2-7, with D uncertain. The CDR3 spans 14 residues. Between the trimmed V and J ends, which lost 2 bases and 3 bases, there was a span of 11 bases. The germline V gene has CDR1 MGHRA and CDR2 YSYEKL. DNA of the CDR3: TGCGCCAGCAGCCAACGGGCCCACGGCTACGAGCAGTACTTC. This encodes CASSQRAHGYEQYF.

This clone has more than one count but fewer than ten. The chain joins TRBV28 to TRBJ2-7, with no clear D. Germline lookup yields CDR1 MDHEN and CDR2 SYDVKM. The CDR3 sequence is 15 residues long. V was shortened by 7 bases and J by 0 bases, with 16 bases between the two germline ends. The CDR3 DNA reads TGTGCCAGCACCACGCTCAGGCTCTACTCCTACGAGCAGTACTTC. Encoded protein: CASTTLRLYSYEQYF.

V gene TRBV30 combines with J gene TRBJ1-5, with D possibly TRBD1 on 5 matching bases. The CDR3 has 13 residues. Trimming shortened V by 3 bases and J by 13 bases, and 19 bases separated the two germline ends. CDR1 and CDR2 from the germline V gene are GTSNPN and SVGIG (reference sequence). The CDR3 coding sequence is TGTGCCTGGAGCGCGGGACCCGAACCCCCACAGCATTTT. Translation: CAWSAGPEPPQHF.

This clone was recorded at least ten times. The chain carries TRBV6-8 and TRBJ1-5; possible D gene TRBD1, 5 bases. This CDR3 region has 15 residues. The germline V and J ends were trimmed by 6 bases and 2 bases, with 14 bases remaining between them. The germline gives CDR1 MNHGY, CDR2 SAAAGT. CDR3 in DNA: TGTGCCAGCAGCTACGGGGCTGTTGGCAATCAGCCCCAGCATTTT. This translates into CASSYGAVGNQPQHF.

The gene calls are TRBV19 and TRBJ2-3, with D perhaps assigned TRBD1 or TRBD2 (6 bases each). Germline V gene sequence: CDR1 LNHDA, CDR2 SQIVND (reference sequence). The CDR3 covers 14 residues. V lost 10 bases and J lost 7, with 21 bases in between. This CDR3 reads CATRIGGHMNTQYF. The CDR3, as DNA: TGTGCCACCCGAATAGGGGGGCACATGAATACGCAGTATTTT. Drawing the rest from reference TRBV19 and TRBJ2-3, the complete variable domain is DGGITQSPKYLFRKEGQNVTLSCEQNLNHDAMYWYRQDPGQGLRLIYYSQIVNDFQKGDIAEGYSVSREKKESFPLTVTSAQKNPTAFYLCATRIGGHMNTQYFGPGTRLTVL.

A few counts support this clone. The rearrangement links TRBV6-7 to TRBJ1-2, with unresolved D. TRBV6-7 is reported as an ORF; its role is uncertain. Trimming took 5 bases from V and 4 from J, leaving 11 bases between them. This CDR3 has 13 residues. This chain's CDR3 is CASSPAQAYGYTF. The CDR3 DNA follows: TGTGCCAGCAGTCCAGCGCAGGCCTATGGCTACACCTTC.

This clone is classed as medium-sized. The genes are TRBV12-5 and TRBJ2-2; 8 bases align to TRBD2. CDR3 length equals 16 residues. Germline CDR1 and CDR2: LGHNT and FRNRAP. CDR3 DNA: TGTGCCAGCAAAACGATTAGCGGGGAAAACACCGGGGAGCTGTTTTTT. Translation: CASKTISGENTGELFF.

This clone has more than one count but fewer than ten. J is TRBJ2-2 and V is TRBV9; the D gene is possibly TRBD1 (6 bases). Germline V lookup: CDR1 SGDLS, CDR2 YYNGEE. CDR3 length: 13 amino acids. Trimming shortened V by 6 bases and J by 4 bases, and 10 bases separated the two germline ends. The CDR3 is CASNTGSTGELFF. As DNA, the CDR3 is TGTGCCAGCAACACAGGGTCCACCGGGGAGCTGTTTTTT.

The chain's CDR3 is CASSAPETGAGNTIYF. The CDR3 region has the DNA TGTGCCAGCAGTGCTCCCGAGACAGGGGCTGGAAACACCATATATTTT. The chain uses TRBV25-1 and TRBJ1-3, with 8 bases aligning to TRBD1. This CDR3 contains 16 residues. Germline CDR1 reads MGHDK; CDR2 reads SYGVNS. V gave up 4 bases and J gave up 2 bases; unmatched junction bases: 7.

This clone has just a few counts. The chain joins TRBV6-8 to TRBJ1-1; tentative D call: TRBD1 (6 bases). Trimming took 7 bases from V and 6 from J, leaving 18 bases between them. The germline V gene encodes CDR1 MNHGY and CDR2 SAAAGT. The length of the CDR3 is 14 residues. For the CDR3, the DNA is TGTGCCAGCACGAAATCAGGGGTTGAGGCTGAAGCTTTCTTT. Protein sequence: CASTKSGVEAEAFF.

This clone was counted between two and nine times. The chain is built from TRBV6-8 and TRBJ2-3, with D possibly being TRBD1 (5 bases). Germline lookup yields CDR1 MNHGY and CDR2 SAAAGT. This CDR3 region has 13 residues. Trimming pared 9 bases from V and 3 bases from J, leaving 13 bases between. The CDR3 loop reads CASKGFGTDTQYF. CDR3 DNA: TGTGCCAGTAAGGGGTTCGGGACAGATACGCAGTATTTT.

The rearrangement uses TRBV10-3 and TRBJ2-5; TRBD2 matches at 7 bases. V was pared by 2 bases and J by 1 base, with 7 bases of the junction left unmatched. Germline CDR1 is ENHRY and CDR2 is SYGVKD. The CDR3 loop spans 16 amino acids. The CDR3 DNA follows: TGTGCCATCAGTGAGCCTAGCGGAGTGGGCCAAGAGACCCAGTACTTC. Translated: CAISEPSGVGQETQYF.

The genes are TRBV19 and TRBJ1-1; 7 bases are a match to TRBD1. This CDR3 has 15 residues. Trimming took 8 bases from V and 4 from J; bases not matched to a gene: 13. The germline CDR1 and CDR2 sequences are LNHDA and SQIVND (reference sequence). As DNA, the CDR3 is TGTGCCAGTTCGCAAGGGGGCTGGGCGGGCACTGAAGCTTTCTTT. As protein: CASSQGGWAGTEAFF. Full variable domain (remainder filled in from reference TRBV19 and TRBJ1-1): DGGITQSPKYLFRKEGQNVTLSCEQNLNHDAMYWYRQDPGQGLRLIYYSQIVNDFQKGDIAEGYSVSREKKESFPLTVTSAQKNPTAFYLCASSQGGWAGTEAFFGQGTRLTVV.

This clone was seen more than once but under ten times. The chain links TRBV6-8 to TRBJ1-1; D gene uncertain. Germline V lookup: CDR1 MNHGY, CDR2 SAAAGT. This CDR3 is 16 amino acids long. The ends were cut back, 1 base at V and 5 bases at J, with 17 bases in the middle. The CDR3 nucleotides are TGTGCCAGCAGTTACTATACTCGAGAGGGAAAGACTGAAGCTTTCTTT. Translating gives CASSYYTREGKTEAFF.

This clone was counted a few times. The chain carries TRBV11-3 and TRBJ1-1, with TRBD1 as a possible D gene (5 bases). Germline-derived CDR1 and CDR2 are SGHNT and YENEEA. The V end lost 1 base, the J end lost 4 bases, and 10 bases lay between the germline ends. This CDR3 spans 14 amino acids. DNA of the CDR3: TGTGCCAGCAGCTTAGGCAGGGTTGGCACTGAAGCTTTCTTT. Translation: CASSLGRVGTEAFF.

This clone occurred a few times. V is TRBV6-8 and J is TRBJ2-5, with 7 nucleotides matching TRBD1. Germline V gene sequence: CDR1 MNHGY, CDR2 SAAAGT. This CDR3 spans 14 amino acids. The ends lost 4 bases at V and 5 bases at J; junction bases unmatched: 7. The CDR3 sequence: CASSSATGRETQYF. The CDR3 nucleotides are TGTGCCAGCAGTTCCGCGACAGGGCGGGAGACCCAGTACTTC.

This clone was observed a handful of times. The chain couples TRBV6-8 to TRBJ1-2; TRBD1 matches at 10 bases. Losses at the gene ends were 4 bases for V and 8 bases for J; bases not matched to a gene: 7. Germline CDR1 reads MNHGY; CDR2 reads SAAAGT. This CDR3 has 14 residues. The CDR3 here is CASSFPGTGVGYTF. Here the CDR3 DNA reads TGTGCCAGCAGTTTCCCCGGGACAGGGGTCGGCTACACCTTC.

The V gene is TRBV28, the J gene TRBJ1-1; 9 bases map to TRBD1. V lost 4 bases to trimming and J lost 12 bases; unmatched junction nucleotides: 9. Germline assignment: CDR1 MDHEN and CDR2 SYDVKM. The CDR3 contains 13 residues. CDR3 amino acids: CASSYQGQGRTFF. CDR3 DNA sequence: TGTGCCAGCAGTTACCAGGGACAGGGCAGAACTTTCTTT.

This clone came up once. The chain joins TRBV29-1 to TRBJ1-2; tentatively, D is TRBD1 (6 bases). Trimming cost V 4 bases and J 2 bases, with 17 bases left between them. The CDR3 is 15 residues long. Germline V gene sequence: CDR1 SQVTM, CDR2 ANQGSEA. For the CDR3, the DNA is TGCAGCGTTGGGTTTGGGCAGGGGAACAACTATGGCTACACCTTC. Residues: CSVGFGQGNNYGYTF. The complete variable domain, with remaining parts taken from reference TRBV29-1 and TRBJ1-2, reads SAVISQKPSRDICQRGTSLTIQCQVDSQVTMMFWYRQQPGQSLTLIATANQGSEATYESGFVIDKFPISRPNLTFSTLTVSNMSPEDSSIYLCSVGFGQGNNYGYTFGSGTRLTVV.

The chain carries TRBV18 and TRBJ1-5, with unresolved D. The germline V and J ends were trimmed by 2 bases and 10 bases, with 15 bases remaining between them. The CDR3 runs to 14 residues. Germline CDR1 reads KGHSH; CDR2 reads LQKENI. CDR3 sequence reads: CASSPETMIGPQHF. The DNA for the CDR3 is TGTGCCAGCTCACCAGAGACCATGATAGGACCCCAGCATTTT.

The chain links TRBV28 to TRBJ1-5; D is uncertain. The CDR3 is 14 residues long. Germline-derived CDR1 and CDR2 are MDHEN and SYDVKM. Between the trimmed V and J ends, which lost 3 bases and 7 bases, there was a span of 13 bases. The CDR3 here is CASSFGRLAQPQHF. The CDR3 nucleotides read TGTGCCAGCAGTTTCGGACGCCTCGCACAGCCCCAGCATTTT.

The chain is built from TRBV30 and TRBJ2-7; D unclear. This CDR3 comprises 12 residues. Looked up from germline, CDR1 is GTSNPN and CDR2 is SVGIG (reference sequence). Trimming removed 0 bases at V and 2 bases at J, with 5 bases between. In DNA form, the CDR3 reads TGTGCCTGGAGTGTAGCTGCCTACGAGCAGTACTTC. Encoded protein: CAWSVAAYEQYF.

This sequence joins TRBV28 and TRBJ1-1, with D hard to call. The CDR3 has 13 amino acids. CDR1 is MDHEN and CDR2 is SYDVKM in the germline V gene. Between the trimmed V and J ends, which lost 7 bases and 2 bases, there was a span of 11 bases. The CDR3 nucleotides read TGTGCCAGCACGGCGAGCACCAACACTGAAGCTTTCTTT. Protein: CASTASTNTEAFF.

The CDR3 protein is CASSANTGELFF. CDR3 nucleotide sequence: TGTGCCAGCAGCGCTAACACCGGGGAGCTGTTTTTT. The J gene is TRBJ2-2, the V gene TRBV9; D gene uncertain. The germline V gene encodes CDR1 SGDLS and CDR2 YYNGEE. The CDR3 extends over 12 amino acids. V was pared by 3 bases and J by 2 bases, with 2 bases between.

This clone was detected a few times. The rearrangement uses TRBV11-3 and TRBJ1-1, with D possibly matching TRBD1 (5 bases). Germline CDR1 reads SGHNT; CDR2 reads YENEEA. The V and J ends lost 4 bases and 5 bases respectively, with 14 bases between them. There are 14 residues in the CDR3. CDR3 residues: CASSSTPQGTEAFF. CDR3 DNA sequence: TGTGCCAGCAGCTCGACCCCCCAGGGTACTGAAGCTTTCTTT.